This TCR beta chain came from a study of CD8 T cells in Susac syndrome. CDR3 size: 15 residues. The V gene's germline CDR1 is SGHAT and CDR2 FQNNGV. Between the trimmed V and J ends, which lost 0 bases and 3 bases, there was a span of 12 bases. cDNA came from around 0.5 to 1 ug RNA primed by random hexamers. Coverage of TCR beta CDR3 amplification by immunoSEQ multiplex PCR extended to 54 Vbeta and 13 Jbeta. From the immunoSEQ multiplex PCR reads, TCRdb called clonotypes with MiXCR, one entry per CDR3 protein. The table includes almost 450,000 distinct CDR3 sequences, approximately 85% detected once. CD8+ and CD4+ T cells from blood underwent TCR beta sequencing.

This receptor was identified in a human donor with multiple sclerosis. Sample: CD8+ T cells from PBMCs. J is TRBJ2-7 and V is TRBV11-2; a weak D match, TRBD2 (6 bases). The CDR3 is CASSLEAGPGYEQYF. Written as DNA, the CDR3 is TGTGCCAGCAGCTTAGAGGCGGGGCCCGGCTACGAGCAGTACTTC.